These 9 T cell receptor beta chains were all obtained from the same sample, sequenced in a study of memory CD4+ T cells and cytomegalovirus serostatus. Assay used: immunoSEQ multiplex PCR; TCRdb lists only in-frame clones, some missing. The sample includes about 75,000 clones, around 80% of them seen just once. The sort gate was single viable CD3+CD4+CD8-CD45RO+ cells for memory CD4+ T cells. The sample comprised memory CD4+ T cells from blood. All receptors derive from an adult in good health and CMV-seropositive.

The chain is built from TRBV9 and TRBJ1-1; 10 bases agree with TRBD1. The CDR3 length is 17 residues. Germline V lookup: CDR1 SGDLS, CDR2 YYNGEE. V was pared by 3 bases and J by 1 base, with 9 bases of the junction left unmatched. CDR3 region: CASSGGGTGASNTEAFF. In nucleotides, the CDR3 is TGTGCCAGCAGCGGGGGGGGGACAGGGGCTTCGAACACTGAAGCTTTCTTT.

This clone was observed once. V and J are TRBV2 and TRBJ2-7; 9 bases agree with TRBD1. The CDR3 runs 12 residues. V was clipped by 6 bases and J by 4 bases; unmatched bases: 1. Germline V gene lookup returns CDR1 SNHLY and CDR2 FYNNEI. CDR3 sequence (DNA): TGTGCCAGCAGCGGGACAGGGTACGAGCAGTACGTC. Its translation is CASSGTGYEQYV.

The chain is built from TRBV6-1 and TRBJ2-5; maybe TRBD1 (6 bases). This CDR3 contains 14 residues. CDR1 and CDR2 from the germline V gene are MNHNS and SASEGT. Between the trimmed V and J ends, which lost 5 bases and 1 base, there was a span of 11 bases. CDR3: CASSTRTAQETQYF. As DNA, the CDR3 is TGTGCCAGCAGTACTCGGACAGCCCAAGAGACCCAGTACTTC.

The rearrangement links TRBV28 to TRBJ2-1, with D perhaps matching TRBD2 (6 bases). The ends were cut back, 6 bases at V and 4 bases at J, with 25 bases in the middle. CDR1 is MDHEN and CDR2 is SYDVKM in the germline V gene. The CDR3 has 18 residues. The CDR3 nucleotides read TGTGCCAGCAGCTCTTCCTCCCCCGGCGGGGCACCGTACAATGAGCAGTTCTTC. Protein sequence: CASSSSSPGGAPYNEQFF.

V gene TRBV19 combines with J gene TRBJ2-2; D is ambiguous. The V and J ends lost 3 bases and 0 bases respectively, with 14 bases between them. The germline CDR1 and CDR2 sequences are LNHDA and SQIVND (reference sequence). The CDR3 is made up of 17 amino acids. The CDR3 loop is CASSISGQHSNTGELFF. The CDR3 DNA is TGTGCCAGTAGTATTTCCGGGCAGCACTCGAACACCGGGGAGCTGTTTTTT.

On this clone: Other nucleotide sequences in the sample specify the same CDR3. The CDR3 nucleotides are TGTGCCAGCTCACCACTGCAGCACACTGAAGCTTTCTTT. It is translated as CASSPLQHTEAFF. The rearrangement links TRBV18 to TRBJ1-1; the D is unclear. Germline V gene lookup returns CDR1 KGHSH and CDR2 LQKENI. Trimming took off 1 base at V and 3 bases at J, with 6 bases between the two ends. This CDR3 is 13 amino acids long.

The chain has TRBV19 and TRBJ1-2, with D possibly matching TRBD1 (6 bases). This CDR3 comprises 16 residues. Germline CDR1 LNHDA, CDR2 SQIVND (reference sequence). V dropped 6 bases and J dropped 5 bases, with 22 bases sitting between them. For the CDR3, the DNA is TGTGCCAGTAGCGTATCCGACTCCAGGGGAAGATATGGCTACACCTTC. Its protein product is CASSVSDSRGRYGYTF.

This clone was picked up one time. This rearrangement joins TRBV27 to TRBJ2-7, with D uncertain. Germline V CDR1 and CDR2: MNHEY, SMNVEV (reference sequence). V was cut by 8 bases and J by 2 bases, with 13 bases left in between. The CDR3 has 13 amino acids. In nucleotides, the CDR3 is TGTGCCAGCGCCACATTAGGCCCCTACGAGCAGTACTTC. Protein sequence: CASATLGPYEQYF.

The chain carries TRBV6-5 and TRBJ1-2; 7 bases map to TRBD1. The germline V gene encodes CDR1 MNHEY and CDR2 SVGAGI. This CDR3 region has 15 residues. The V gene end was trimmed by 7 bases and the J gene end by 6 bases; junction bases not matched to a gene: 14. CDR3 region: CASTGGGGQLNGYTF. Here the CDR3 DNA reads TGTGCCAGCACCGGAGGGGGGGGACAGCTAAATGGCTACACCTTC.